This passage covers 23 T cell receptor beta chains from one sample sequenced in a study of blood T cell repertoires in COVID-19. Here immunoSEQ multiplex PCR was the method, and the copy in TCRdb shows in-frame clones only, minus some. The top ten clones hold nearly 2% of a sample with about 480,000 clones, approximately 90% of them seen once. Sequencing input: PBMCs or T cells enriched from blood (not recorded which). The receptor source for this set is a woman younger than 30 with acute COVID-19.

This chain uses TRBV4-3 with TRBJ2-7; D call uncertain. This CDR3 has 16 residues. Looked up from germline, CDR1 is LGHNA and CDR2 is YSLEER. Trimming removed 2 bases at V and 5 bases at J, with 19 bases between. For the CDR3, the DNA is TGCGCCAGCAGCCAAAAGAGTAATACGGGTAGACACGAGCAGTACTTC. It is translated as CASSQKSNTGRHEQYF.

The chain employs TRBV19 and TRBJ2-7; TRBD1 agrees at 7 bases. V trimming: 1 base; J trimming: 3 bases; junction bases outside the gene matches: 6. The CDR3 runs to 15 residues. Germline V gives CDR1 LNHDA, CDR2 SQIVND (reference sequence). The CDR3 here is CASSIVLSGGYEQYF. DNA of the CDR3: TGTGCCAGTAGTATAGTACTGTCAGGGGGCTACGAGCAGTACTTC.

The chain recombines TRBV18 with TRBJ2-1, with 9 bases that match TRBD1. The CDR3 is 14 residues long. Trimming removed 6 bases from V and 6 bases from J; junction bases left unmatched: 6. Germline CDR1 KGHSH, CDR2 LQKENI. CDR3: CASSRTGAFNEQFF. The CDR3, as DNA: TGTGCCAGCTCCAGGACAGGGGCCTTCAATGAGCAGTTCTTC.

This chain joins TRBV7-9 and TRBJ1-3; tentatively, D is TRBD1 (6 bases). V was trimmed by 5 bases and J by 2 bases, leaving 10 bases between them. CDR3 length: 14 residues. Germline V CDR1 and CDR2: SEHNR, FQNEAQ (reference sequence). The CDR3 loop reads CASSPRDTGNTIYF. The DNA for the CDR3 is TGTGCCAGCAGCCCTCGGGACACTGGAAACACCATATATTTT.

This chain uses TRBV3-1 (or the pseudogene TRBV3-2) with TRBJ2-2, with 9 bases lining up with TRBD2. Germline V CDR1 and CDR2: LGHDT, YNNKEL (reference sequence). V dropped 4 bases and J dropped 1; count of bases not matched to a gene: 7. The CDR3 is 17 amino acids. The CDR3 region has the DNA TGTGCCAGCAGCCCGGCTCATAGCGGGAGGAACACCGGGGAGCTGTTTTTT. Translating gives CASSPAHSGRNTGELFF.

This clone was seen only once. The DNA of the CDR3 is TGTGCCAGCAGCTTAGAGGCCGCGGCGACTGAAGCTTTCTTT. Encoded protein: CASSLEAAATEAFF. This chain connects TRBV11-2 to TRBJ1-1; D ambiguous. Per germline, CDR1 SGHAT and CDR2 FQNNGV. Trimming pared 0 bases from V and 5 bases from J, leaving 10 bases between. This CDR3 region has 14 residues.

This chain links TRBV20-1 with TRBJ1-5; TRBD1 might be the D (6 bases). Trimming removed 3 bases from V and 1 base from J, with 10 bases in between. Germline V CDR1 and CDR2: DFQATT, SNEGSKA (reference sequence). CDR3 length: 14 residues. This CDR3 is CSASLGASNQPQHF. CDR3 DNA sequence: TGCAGTGCTAGTCTGGGGGCCAGCAATCAGCCCCAGCATTTT.

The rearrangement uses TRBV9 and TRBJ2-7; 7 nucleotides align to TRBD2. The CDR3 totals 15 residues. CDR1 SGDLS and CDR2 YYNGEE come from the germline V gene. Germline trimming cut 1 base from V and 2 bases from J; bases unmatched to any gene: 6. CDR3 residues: CASSVRAGQTYEQYF. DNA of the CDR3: TGTGCCAGCAGCGTACGAGCGGGGCAAACCTACGAGCAGTACTTC.

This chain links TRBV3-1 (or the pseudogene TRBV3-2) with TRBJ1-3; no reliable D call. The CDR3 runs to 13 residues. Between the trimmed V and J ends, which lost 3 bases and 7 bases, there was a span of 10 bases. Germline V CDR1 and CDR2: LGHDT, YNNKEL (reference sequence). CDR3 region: CASSQNPRNTIYF. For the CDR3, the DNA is TGTGCCAGCAGCCAGAACCCTCGGAACACCATATATTTT.

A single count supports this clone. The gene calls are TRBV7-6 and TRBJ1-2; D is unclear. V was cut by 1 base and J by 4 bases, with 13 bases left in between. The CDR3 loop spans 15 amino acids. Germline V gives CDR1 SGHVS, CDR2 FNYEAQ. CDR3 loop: CASSLGFSERYGYTF. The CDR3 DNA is TGTGCCAGCAGCTTAGGATTCTCGGAGCGCTATGGCTACACCTTC.

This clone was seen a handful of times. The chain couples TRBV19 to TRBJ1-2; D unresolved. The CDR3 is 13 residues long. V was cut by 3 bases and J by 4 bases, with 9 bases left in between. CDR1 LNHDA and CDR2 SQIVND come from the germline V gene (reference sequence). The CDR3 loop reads CASSMFQFYGYTF. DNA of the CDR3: TGTGCCAGTAGTATGTTCCAGTTCTATGGCTACACCTTC.

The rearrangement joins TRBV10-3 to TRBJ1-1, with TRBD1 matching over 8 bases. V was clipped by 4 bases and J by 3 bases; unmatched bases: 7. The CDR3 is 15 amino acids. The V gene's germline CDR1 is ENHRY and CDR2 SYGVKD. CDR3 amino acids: CAISANRGTDTEAFF. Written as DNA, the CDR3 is TGTGCCATCAGTGCTAACAGGGGGACAGACACTGAAGCTTTCTTT.

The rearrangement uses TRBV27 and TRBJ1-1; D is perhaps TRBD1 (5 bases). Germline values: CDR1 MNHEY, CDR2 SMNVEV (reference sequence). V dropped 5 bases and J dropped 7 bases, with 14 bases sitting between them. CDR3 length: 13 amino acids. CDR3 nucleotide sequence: TGTGCCAGCAGTCTGCAGGGATATGGTGAAGCTTTCTTT. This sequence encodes CASSLQGYGEAFF.

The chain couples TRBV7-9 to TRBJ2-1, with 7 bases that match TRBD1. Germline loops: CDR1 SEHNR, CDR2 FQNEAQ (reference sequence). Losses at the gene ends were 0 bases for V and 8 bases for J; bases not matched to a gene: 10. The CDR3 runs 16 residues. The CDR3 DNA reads TGTGCCAGCAGCTTAGCGCTGCAGGGGGATTTTGATGAGCAGTTCTTC. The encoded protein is CASSLALQGDFDEQFF. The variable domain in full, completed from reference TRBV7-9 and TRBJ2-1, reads DTGVSQNPRHKITKRGQNVTFRCDPISEHNRLYWYRQTLGQGPEFLTYFQNEAQLEKSRLLSDRFSAERPKGSFSTLEIQRTEQGDSAMYLCASSLALQGDFDEQFFGPGTRLTVL.

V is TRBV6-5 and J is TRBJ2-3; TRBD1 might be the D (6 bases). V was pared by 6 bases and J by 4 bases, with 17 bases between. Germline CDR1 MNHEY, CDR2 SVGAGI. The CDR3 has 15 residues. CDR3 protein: CASRIQGQPPDTQYF. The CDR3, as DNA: TGTGCCAGCAGAATACAGGGCCAACCCCCAGATACGCAGTATTTT.

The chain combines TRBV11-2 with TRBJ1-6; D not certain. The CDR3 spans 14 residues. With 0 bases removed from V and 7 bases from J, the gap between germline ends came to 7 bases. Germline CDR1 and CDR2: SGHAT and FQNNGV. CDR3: CASSLDLENSPLHF. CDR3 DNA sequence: TGTGCCAGCAGCTTAGACTTGGAGAATTCACCCCTCCACTTT.

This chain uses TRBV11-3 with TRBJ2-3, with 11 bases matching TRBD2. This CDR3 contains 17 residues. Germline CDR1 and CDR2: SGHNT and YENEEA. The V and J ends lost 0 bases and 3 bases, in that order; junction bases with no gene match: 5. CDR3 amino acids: CASSLDSGGASTDTQYF. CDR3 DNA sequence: TGTGCCAGCAGCTTAGATAGCGGGGGGGCCTCGACAGATACGCAGTATTTT.

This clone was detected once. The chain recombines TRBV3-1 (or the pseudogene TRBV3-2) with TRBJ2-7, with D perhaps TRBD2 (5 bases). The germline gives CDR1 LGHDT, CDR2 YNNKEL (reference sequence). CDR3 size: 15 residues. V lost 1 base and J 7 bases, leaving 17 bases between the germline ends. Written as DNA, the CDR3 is TGTGCCAGCAGCCAAGTGAGGACCCGAACGGGGGAGCAGTACTTC. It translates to CASSQVRTRTGEQYF.

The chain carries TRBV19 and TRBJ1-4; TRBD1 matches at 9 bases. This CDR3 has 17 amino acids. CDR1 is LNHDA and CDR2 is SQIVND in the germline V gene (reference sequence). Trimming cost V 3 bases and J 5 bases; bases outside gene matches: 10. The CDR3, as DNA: TGTGCCAGTAGTATTTTAAGAGGACAGGGGTGGAATGAAAAACTGTTTTTT. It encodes CASSILRGQGWNEKLFF. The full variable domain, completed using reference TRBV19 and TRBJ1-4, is DGGITQSPKYLFRKEGQNVTLSCEQNLNHDAMYWYRQDPGQGLRLIYYSQIVNDFQKGDIAEGYSVSREKKESFPLTVTSAQKNPTAFYLCASSILRGQGWNEKLFFGSGTQLSVL.

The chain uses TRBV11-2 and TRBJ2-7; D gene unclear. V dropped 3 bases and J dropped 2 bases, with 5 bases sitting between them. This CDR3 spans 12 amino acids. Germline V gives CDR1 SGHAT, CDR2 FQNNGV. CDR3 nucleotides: TGTGCCAGCAGCTTTGCGGCCTACGAGCAGTACTTC. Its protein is CASSFAAYEQYF.

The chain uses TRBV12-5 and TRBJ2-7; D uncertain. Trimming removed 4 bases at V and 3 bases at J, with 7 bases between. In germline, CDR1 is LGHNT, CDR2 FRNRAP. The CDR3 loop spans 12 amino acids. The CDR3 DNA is TGTGCTAGTGGTTCAACTGTCTACGAGCAGTACTTC. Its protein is CASGSTVYEQYF.

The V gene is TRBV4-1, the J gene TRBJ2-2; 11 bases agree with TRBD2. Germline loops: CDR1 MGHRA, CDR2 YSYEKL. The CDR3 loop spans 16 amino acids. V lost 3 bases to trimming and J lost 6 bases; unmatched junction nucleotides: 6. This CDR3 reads CASSHELAGVAGELFF. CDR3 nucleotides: TGCGCCAGCAGCCACGAACTAGCGGGAGTTGCCGGGGAGCTGTTTTTT.

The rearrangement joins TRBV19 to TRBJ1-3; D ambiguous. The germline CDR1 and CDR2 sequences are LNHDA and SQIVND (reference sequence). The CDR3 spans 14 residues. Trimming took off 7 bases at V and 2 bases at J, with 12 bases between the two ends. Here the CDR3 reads CASNHGLPGNTIYF. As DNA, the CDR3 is TGTGCCAGTAACCACGGTCTCCCTGGAAACACCATATATTTT.